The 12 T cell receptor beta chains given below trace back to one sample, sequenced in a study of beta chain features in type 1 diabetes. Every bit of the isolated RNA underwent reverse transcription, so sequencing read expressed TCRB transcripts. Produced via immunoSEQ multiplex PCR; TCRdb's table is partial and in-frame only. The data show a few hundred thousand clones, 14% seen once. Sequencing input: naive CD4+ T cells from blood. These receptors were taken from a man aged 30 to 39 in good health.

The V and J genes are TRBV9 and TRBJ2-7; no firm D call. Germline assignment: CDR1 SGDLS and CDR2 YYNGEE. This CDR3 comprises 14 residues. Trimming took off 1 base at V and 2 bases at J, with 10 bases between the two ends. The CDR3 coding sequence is TGTGCCAGCAGCGTAAGGGTAACCCCCTACGAGCAGTACTTC. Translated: CASSVRVTPYEQYF.

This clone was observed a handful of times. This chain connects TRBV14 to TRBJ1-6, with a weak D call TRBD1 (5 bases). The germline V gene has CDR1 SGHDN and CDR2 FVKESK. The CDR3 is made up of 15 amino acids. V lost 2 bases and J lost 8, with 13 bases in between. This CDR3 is CASSQFGGKDSPLHF. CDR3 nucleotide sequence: TGTGCCAGCAGCCAATTTGGGGGTAAGGATTCACCCCTCCACTTT.

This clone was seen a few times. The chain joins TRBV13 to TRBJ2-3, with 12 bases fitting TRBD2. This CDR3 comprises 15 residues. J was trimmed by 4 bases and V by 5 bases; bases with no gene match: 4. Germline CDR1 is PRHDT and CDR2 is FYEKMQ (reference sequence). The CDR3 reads CASSKTSGSADTQYF. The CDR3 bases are TGTGCCAGCAGCAAGACTAGCGGGAGTGCAGATACGCAGTATTTT. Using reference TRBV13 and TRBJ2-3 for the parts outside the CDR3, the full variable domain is AAGVIQSPRHLIKEKRETATLKCYPIPRHDTVYWYQQGPGQDPQFLISFYEKMQSDKGSIPDRFSAQQFSDYHSELNMSSLELGDSALYFCASSKTSGSADTQYFGPGTRLTVL.

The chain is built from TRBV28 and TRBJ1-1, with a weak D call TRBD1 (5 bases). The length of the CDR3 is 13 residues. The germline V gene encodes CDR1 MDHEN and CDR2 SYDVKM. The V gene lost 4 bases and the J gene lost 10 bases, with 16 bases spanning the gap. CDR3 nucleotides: TGTGCCAGCAGTTCCCGTCGGGGACTTGGAGCTTTCTTT. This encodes CASSSRRGLGAFF.

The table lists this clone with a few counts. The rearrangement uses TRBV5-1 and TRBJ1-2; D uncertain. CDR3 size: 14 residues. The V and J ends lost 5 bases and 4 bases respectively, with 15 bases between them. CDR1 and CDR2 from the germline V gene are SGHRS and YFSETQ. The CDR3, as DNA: TGCGCCAGCAGTACTACAAGACGGTCCTATGGCTACACCTTC. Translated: CASSTTRRSYGYTF.

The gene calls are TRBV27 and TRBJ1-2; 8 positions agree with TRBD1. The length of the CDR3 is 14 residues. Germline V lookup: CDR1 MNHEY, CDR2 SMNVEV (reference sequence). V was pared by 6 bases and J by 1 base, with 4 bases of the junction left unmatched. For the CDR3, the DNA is TGTGCCAGCAGACCGGACAGGGTTAACTATGGCTACACCTTC. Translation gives CASRPDRVNYGYTF.

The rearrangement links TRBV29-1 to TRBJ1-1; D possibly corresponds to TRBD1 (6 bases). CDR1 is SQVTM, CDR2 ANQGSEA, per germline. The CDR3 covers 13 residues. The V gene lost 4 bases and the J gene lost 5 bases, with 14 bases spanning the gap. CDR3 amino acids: CSVVAGVRTEAFF. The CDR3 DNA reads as TGCAGCGTTGTAGCAGGGGTGCGGACTGAAGCTTTCTTT.

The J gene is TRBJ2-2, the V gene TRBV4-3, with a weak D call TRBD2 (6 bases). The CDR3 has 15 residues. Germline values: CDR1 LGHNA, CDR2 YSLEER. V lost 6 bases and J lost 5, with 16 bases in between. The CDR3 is CASSSAGPRTGELFF. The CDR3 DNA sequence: TGCGCCAGCAGTTCGGCGGGGCCACGGACCGGGGAGCTGTTTTTT.

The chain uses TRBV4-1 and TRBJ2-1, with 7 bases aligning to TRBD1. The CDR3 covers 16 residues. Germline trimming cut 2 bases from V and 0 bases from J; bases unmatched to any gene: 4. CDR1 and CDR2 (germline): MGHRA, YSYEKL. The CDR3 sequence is CASSQTNRGSYNEQFF. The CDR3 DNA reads TGCGCCAGCAGCCAAACAAACAGGGGCTCCTACAATGAGCAGTTCTTC.

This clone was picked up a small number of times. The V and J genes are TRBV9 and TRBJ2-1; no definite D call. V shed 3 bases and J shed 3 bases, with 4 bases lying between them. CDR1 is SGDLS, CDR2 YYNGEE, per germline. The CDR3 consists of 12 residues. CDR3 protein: CASSANYNEQFF. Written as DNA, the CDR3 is TGTGCCAGCAGCGCCAACTACAATGAGCAGTTCTTC.

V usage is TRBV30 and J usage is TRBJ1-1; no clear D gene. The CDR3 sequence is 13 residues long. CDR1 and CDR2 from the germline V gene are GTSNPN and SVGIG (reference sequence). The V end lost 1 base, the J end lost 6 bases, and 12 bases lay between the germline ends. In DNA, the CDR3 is TGTGCCTGGAGTGAAGGCGCCGGCCCTGAAGCTTTCTTT. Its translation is CAWSEGAGPEAFF.

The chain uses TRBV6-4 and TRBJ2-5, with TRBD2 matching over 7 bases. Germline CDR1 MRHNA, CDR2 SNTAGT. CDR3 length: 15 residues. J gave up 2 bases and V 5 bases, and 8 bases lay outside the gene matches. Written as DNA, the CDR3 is TGTGCCAGCAGTCGATCTGCGGGGGAACAAGAGACCCAGTACTTC. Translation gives CASSRSAGEQETQYF.